This is a list of T cell receptor beta chains from one sample in a study of blood T cell repertoires in COVID-19. Sequencing used immunoSEQ multiplex PCR; TCRdb keeps in-frame clones, though not all of them. The table has some 340,000 clones, over 75% seen once; the top ten hold about 5%. The source material was PBMCs or T cells enriched from blood (not recorded which). These TCRs come from a woman aged 30 to 39 who had recovered from COVID-19. The CDR3 runs from the conserved cysteine through the conserved F or W. A D gene is named only where the DNA matches it firmly. Clone sizes are given selectively: once, few, many, or a class where the clone is expanded.

clone size: .
J gene: TRBJ2-2
V gene: TRBV18
D gene: .
CDR3 DNA: TGTGCCAGCTCACCCCTGCGAGACACCGGGGAGCTGTTTTTT
CDR3 protein: CASSPLRDTGELFF

clone size: few
J gene: TRBJ2-2
V gene: TRBV2
D gene: TRBD1
CDR3 DNA: TGTGCCAGCGGCGACAGGGCGGCAGGGACCGGGGAGCTGTTTTTT
CDR3 protein: CASGDRAAGTGELFF

clone size: .
J gene: TRBJ1-2
V gene: TRBV5-6
D gene: .
CDR3 DNA: TGTGCCAGCAGCTTTTTACAGATTCTTAACTATGGCTACACCTTC
CDR3 protein: CASSFLQILNYGYTF

clone size: .
J gene: TRBJ2-1
V gene: TRBV7-2
D gene: .
CDR3 DNA: TGTGCCAGCAGTCGACATAGCGAGCTAGGTTCCTACAATGAGCAGTTCTTC
CDR3 protein: CASSRHSELGSYNEQFF

clone size: .
J gene: TRBJ2-3
V gene: TRBV4-3
D gene: .
CDR3 DNA: TGCGCCAGCAGCCTACGCCGGTCCTTCACAGATACGCAGTATTTT
CDR3 protein: CASSLRRSFTDTQYF

clone size: .
J gene: TRBJ2-5
V gene: TRBV2
D gene: .
CDR3 DNA: TGTGCCAGCAGAAAGGGGGAGACCCAGTACTTC
CDR3 protein: CASRKGETQYF

clone size: .
J gene: TRBJ1-6
V gene: TRBV19
D gene: .
CDR3 DNA: TGTGCCAGTAATTCTCGTGGACAGCTTTCTAATTCACCCCTCCACTTT
CDR3 protein: CASNSRGQLSNSPLHF

clone size: once
J gene: TRBJ2-1
V gene: TRBV13
D gene: .
CDR3 DNA: TGTGCCAGCAGCTTAGGCGTAGCTTGGGTTGAGCAGTTCTTC
CDR3 protein: CASSLGVAWVEQFF

clone size: .
J gene: TRBJ1-2
V gene: TRBV29-1
D gene: .
CDR3 DNA: TGCAGCGTTCTCCCCGGGGAGTCCTATGGCTACACCTTC
CDR3 protein: CSVLPGESYGYTF

clone size: .
J gene: TRBJ2-3
V gene: TRBV18
D gene: TRBD1
CDR3 DNA: TGTGCCAGCCGCGAGGGACAGGGGGGAGATACGCAGTATTTT
CDR3 protein: CASREGQGGDTQYF

clone size: .
J gene: TRBJ1-6
V gene: TRBV30
D gene: .
CDR3 DNA: TGTGCCTGGAGTGTACGAGGTAATTCACCCCTCCACTTT
CDR3 protein: CAWSVRGNSPLHF

clone size: .
J gene: TRBJ2-2
V gene: TRBV4-2
D gene: .
CDR3 DNA: TGTGCCAGCACCCGTCTTAGGGGGGGGGCAGCCAGCACCGGGGAGCTGTTTTTT
CDR3 protein: CASTRLRGGAASTGELFF

clone size: .
J gene: TRBJ1-1
V gene: TRBV6-1
D gene: .
CDR3 DNA: TGTGCCAGCAGTGAAAGCATCACTGAAGCTTTCTTT
CDR3 protein: CASSESITEAFF

clone size: .
J gene: TRBJ1-6
V gene: TRBV28
D gene: .
CDR3 DNA: TGTGCCAGCAGGGGCGGGGGGGCTTTGTGGTCACCCCTCCACTTT
CDR3 protein: CASRGGGALWSPLHF

clone size: .
J gene: TRBJ1-3
V gene: TRBV7-8
D gene: .
CDR3 DNA: TGTGCCAGCAGCTTAGGCGGCCCCTCTGGAAACACCATATATTTT
CDR3 protein: CASSLGGPSGNTIYF

clone size: .
J gene: TRBJ1-2
V gene: TRBV12-3/TRBV12-4
D gene: .
CDR3 DNA: TGTGCCAGCAGTACGGAGGCTTACTATGGCTACACCTTC
CDR3 protein: CASSTEAYYGYTF

clone size: .
J gene: TRBJ1-4
V gene: TRBV5-1
D gene: TRBD1
CDR3 DNA: TGCGCCAGCAGCTTAAACGCACAGGGGAGGGAAAAACTGTTTTTT
CDR3 protein: CASSLNAQGREKLFF

clone size: .
J gene: TRBJ2-5
V gene: TRBV14
D gene: TRBD2
CDR3 DNA: TGTGCCAGCAGCCAAGAAATTCGTGGAGTGACTAGCGGATTTCTGGAGACCCAGTACTTC
CDR3 protein: CASSQEIRGVTSGFLETQYF

clone size: .
J gene: TRBJ2-7
V gene: TRBV5-1
D gene: .
CDR3 DNA: TGCGCCAGCAGCCTAGGAATAGGGGGGGCCCACGAGCAGTACTTC
CDR3 protein: CASSLGIGGAHEQYF

clone size: .
J gene: TRBJ2-3
V gene: TRBV5-1
D gene: .
CDR3 DNA: TGCGCCAGCAGCTTGGCAGGGGTCGGCACAGATACGCAGTATTTT
CDR3 protein: CASSLAGVGTDTQYF

clone size: once
J gene: TRBJ2-2
V gene: TRBV13
D gene: .
CDR3 DNA: TGTGCCAGCGGTAGTGTGAACACCGGGGAGCTGTTTTTT
CDR3 protein: CASGSVNTGELFF

clone size: few
J gene: TRBJ1-3
V gene: TRBV19
D gene: TRBD1
CDR3 DNA: TGTGCCAGTAGTTTCGGGACAGGAGCAAACACCATATATTTT
CDR3 protein: CASSFGTGANTIYF

clone size: .
J gene: TRBJ2-5
V gene: TRBV6-4
D gene: .
CDR3 DNA: TGTGCCAGCAGTGGGATGTGGAGGGGAATCCAAGAGACCCAGTACTTC
CDR3 protein: CASSGMWRGIQETQYF

clone size: .
J gene: TRBJ2-7
V gene: TRBV5-1
D gene: TRBD2
CDR3 DNA: TGCGCCAGCAGCTTGGAGGGACTAGCGGGGGGTTTCGACGAGCAGTACTTC
CDR3 protein: CASSLEGLAGGFDEQYF

clone size: .
J gene: TRBJ1-2
V gene: TRBV19
D gene: .
CDR3 DNA: TGTGCCAGTAAGCAGGACTATGGCTACACCTTC
CDR3 protein: CASKQDYGYTF

clone size: once
J gene: TRBJ2-3
V gene: TRBV3-1/TRBV3-2
D gene: .
CDR3 DNA: TGTGCCAGCAGCCAGGCCCGGGACTCCCAGCAGTATTTT
CDR3 protein: CASSQARDSQQYF

clone size: .
J gene: TRBJ2-3
V gene: TRBV28
D gene: .
CDR3 DNA: TGTGCCAGCAGGCCGCAGGGGCCAGATACGCAGTATTTT
CDR3 protein: CASRPQGPDTQYF

clone size: .
J gene: TRBJ1-5
V gene: TRBV7-8
D gene: .
CDR3 DNA: TGTGCCAGCAGCTTATCAACTCCAGGGCAGCCCCAGCATTTT
CDR3 protein: CASSLSTPGQPQHF

clone size: .
J gene: TRBJ2-6
V gene: TRBV19
D gene: .
CDR3 DNA: TGTGCCAGTACCCTGACGTCGGGGGTCTCTGGGGCCAACGTCCTGACTTTC
CDR3 protein: CASTLTSGVSGANVLTF

clone size: .
J gene: TRBJ2-2
V gene: TRBV10-2
D gene: .
CDR3 DNA: TGCGCCAGCAGTGAGGTAGAGGTTAACACCGGGGAGCTGTTTTTT
CDR3 protein: CASSEVEVNTGELFF

clone size: few
J gene: TRBJ1-6
V gene: TRBV6-2/TRBV6-3
D gene: .
CDR3 DNA: TGTGCCAGCAGCCAACATAACTCCTATAATTCACCCCTCCACTTT
CDR3 protein: CASSQHNSYNSPLHF

clone size: .
J gene: TRBJ1-1
V gene: TRBV19
D gene: TRBD1
CDR3 DNA: TGTGCCAGTAGTTTCAAGGGACAGGTCACTGAAGCTTTCTTT
CDR3 protein: CASSFKGQVTEAFF

clone size: .
J gene: TRBJ2-2
V gene: TRBV2
D gene: .
CDR3 DNA: TGTGCCAGCAGTGAAGCGAGCGGAAACACCGGGGAGCTGTTTTTT
CDR3 protein: CASSEASGNTGELFF

clone size: .
J gene: TRBJ1-2
V gene: TRBV5-5
D gene: TRBD1
CDR3 DNA: TGTGCCAGCAGCAACCAAAAACAGGGGATGTCTTATGGCTACACCTTC
CDR3 protein: CASSNQKQGMSYGYTF

clone size: .
J gene: TRBJ1-6
V gene: TRBV30
D gene: .
CDR3 DNA: TGTGCCTGGAAGGTCCAGGGGCCGGGCTCCTATAATTCACCCCTCCACTTT
CDR3 protein: CAWKVQGPGSYNSPLHF

clone size: .
J gene: TRBJ1-1
V gene: TRBV20-1
D gene: .
CDR3 DNA: TGCAGTGCTAGTACCGGTTCTGACACTGAAGCTTTCTTT
CDR3 protein: CSASTGSDTEAFF

clone size: .
J gene: TRBJ2-7
V gene: TRBV15
D gene: .
CDR3 DNA: TGTGCCACCAGCAGGCCCCGCGACGAGCAGTACTTC
CDR3 protein: CATSRPRDEQYF

clone size: .
J gene: TRBJ2-1
V gene: TRBV5-1
D gene: .
CDR3 DNA: TGCGCCAGCAGTTCGGGACTTTTCCTGGACAATGAGCAGTTCTTC
CDR3 protein: CASSSGLFLDNEQFF

clone size: .
J gene: TRBJ2-7
V gene: TRBV5-1
D gene: .
CDR3 DNA: TGCGCCAGCAGCTTGGAGCCGCTTGGCGAGCAGTACTTC
CDR3 protein: CASSLEPLGEQYF

clone size: .
J gene: TRBJ2-3
V gene: TRBV6-4
D gene: TRBD2
CDR3 DNA: TGTGCCAGCAGTGAAGCGGGGGGGACAGATACGCAGTATTTT
CDR3 protein: CASSEAGGTDTQYF